This T cell receptor (beta chain) was obtained from a study of blood T cell repertoires in COVID-19. The overall study: Researchers got acute and convalescent COVID-19 samples from the United States, Italy and Spain. Nucleic acid was either cDNA or gDNA, and it came from T cells, B-cell-depleted T cells, or PBMCs.

In the case of this clone: Other DNA sequences in this specimen translate into the identical CDR3.

Per the original data handling: Quantification of nucleated cells was approximated via reference gene primer amplification. Generated by immunoSEQ multiplex PCR, the TCRdb table keeps only in-frame clones and is missing some. That table supplies the V and J calls and clone size; D and trimming were determined from the DNA. The repertoire consists of 650,000 to 800,000 clones, with approximately 90% occurring once and the leading ten covering more than 0.25%. The CDR3 has 14 amino acids. The germline CDR1 and CDR2 sequences are SGHRS and YFSETQ. Trimming removed 0 bases from V and 3 bases from J, with 10 bases in between.

The V gene is TRBV5-1, the J gene TRBJ2-7, with D possibly TRBD1 on 7 matching bases. The specimen was peripheral blood. The receptor was derived from a young woman with acute or convalescent COVID-19. DNA of the CDR3: TGCGCCAGCAGCTTGGGACAGGGAGGCTACGAGCAGTACTTC. Translating it yields CASSLGQGGYEQYF.